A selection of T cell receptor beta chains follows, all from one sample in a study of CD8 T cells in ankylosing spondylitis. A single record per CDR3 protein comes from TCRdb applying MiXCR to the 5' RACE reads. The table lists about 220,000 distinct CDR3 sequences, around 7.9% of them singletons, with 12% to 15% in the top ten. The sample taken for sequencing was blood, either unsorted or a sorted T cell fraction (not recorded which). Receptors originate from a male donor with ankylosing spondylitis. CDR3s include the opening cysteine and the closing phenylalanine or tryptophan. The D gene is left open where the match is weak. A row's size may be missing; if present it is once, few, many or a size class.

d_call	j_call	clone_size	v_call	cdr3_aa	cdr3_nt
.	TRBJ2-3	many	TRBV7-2	CASSSAAGGWLDTQYF	TGTGCCAGCAGCTCAGCCGCCGGGGGTTGGTTGGATACGCAGTATTTT
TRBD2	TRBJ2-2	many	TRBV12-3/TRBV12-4	CATTGLAGNTGELFF	TGTGCCACTACGGGACTAGCGGGAAACACCGGGGAGCTGTTTTTT
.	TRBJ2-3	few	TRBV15	CATSRDLRGDTDTQYF	TGTGCCACCAGCAGAGATCTTCGCGGGGACACAGATACGCAGTATTTT
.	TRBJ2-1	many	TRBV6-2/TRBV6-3	CASSYLLAGRFF	TGTGCCAGCAGTTACCTGTTGGCCGGGCGGTTCTTC
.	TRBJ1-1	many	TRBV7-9	CASSLPVAGVGAFF	TGTGCCAGCAGCTTACCGGTGGCAGGGGTCGGAGCTTTCTTT
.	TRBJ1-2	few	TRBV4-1	CASSHPQSAGYTF	TGCGCCAGCAGCCACCCTCAATCGGCTGGCTACACCTTC
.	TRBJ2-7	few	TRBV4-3	CASSQVKGWEQYF	TGCGCCAGCAGCCAGGTTAAGGGGTGGGAGCAGTACTTC
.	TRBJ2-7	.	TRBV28	CASSFPGGKGEQYF	TGTGCCAGCAGTTTCCCGGGGGGCAAAGGGGAGCAGTACTTC
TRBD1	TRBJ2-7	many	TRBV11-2	CASSLVLSGGSYEQYF	TGTGCCAGCAGCTTAGTCCTCTCAGGGGGCTCGTACGAGCAGTACTTC
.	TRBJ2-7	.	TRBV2	CASSESGGTYEQYF	TGTGCCAGCAGTGAGTCGGGCGGGACCTACGAGCAGTACTTC
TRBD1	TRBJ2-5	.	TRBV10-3	CAIQGDRGLETQYF	TGTGCCATCCAAGGGGACAGGGGGCTTGAGACCCAGTACTTC
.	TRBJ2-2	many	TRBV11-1	CASSTTRGIGSGTGELFF	TGTGCCAGCAGCACAACGCGGGGAATCGGGAGTGGCACCGGGGAGCTGTTTTTT
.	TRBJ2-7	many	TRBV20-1	CSAVGGTDYEQYF	TGCAGTGCTGTGGGGGGGACAGACTACGAGCAGTACTTC
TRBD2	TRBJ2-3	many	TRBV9	CASSVELAGATDTQYF	TGTGCCAGCAGCGTAGAACTAGCGGGGGCCACAGATACGCAGTATTTT
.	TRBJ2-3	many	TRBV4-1	CASSQRLGLRSDTQYF	TGCGCCAGCAGCCAACGCCTTGGACTTCGATCAGATACGCAGTATTTT
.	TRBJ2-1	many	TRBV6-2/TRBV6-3	CASSPHGLSSYNEQFF	TGTGCCAGCAGTCCCCACGGGCTAAGCTCCTACAATGAGCAGTTCTTC
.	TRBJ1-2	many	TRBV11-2	CASSNSRGAVGYTF	TGTGCCAGCAGCAATTCGCGGGGGGCGGTGGGCTACACCTTC
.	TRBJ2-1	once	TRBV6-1	CATWPARWEFF	TGTGCCACTTGGCCCGCCAGGTGGGAGTTCTTC
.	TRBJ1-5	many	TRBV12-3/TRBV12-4	CASSSTPAGAVQPQHF	TGTGCCAGCAGCTCCACACCGGCGGGGGCGGTTCAGCCCCAGCATTTT
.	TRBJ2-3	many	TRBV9	CASSVWSDTQYF	TGTGCCAGCAGCGTATGGTCAGATACGCAGTATTTT
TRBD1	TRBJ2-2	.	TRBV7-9	CASSQRSTGGNTGELFF	TGTGCCAGCAGCCAACGGTCGACAGGGGGCAACACCGGGGAGCTGTTTTTT
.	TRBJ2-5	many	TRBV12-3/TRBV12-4	CASSFSGRRETQYF	TGTGCCAGCAGTTTCTCGGGACGGCGGGAGACCCAGTACTTC
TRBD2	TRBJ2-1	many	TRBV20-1	CSARVPGLATYNEQFF	TGCAGTGCTAGGGTACCGGGACTAGCGACCTACAATGAGCAGTTCTTC
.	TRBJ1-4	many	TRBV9	CASSPQGPREKLFF	TGTGCCAGCAGCCCACAGGGTCCGAGGGAAAAACTGTTTTTT
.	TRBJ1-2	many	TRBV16	CASSQATNYGYTF	TGTGCCAGCAGCCAAGCAACTAACTATGGCTACACCTTC
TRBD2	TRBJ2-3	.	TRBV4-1	CASSHPGGPSGRNHPTDTQYF	TGCGCCAGCAGCCATCCGGGGGGCCCTAGCGGGAGGAACCACCCCACAGATACGCAGTATTTT
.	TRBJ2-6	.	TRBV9	CATRGSGANVLTF	TGTGCCACAAGAGGCTCTGGGGCCAACGTCCTGACTTTC
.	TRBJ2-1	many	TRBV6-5	CASSFMENNEQFF	TGTGCCAGCAGTTTCATGGAGAACAATGAGCAGTTCTTC
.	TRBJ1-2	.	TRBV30	CAWSGTGRLYVGYTF	TGTGCCTGGAGTGGAACCGGACGGCTCTATGTGGGCTACACCTTC
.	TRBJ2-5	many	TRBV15	CATSRVGLQETQYF	TGTGCCACCAGCAGAGTAGGACTCCAAGAGACCCAGTACTTC
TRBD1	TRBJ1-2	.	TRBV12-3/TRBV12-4	CASSLGTQGARGYTF	TGTGCCAGCAGTTTAGGAACGCAGGGGGCGCGCGGCTACACCTTC
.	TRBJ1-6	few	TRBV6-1	CASGPWATDYNSPLHF	TGTGCCAGCGGGCCTTGGGCGACAGACTATAATTCACCCCTCCACTTT
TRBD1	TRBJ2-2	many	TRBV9	CASSRGRRDTGELFF	TGTGCCAGCTCCAGGGGGCGAAGGGACACCGGGGAGCTGTTTTTT
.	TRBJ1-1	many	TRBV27	CASSLDGSRAEAFF	TGTGCCAGCAGTTTGGACGGGAGTCGCGCTGAAGCTTTCTTT
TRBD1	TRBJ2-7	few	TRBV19	CASADRGIFREQYF	TGTGCCAGTGCGGACAGGGGTATCTTCCGAGAGCAGTACTTC
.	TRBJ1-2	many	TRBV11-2	CASSSPGRDYGYTF	TGTGCCAGCAGCTCACCGGGACGGGACTATGGCTACACCTTC
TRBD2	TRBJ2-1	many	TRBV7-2	CATEGLAGGPYNEQFF	TGTGCCACCGAGGGGCTAGCGGGAGGGCCCTACAATGAGCAGTTCTTC
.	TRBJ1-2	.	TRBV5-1	CASSTPGTDYGYTF	TGCGCCAGCAGCACCCCGGGGACGGATTATGGCTACACCTTC
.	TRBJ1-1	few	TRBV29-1	CSAQDPFSNTEAFF	TGCAGCGCCCAAGACCCGTTTTCGAACACTGAAGCTTTCTTT
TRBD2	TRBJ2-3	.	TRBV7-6	CASSLARGGGTDTQYF	TGTGCCAGCAGCTTAGCGCGCGGGGGGGGGACAGATACGCAGTATTTT
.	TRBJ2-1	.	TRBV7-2	CASSFFGSPSIEQFF	TGTGCCAGCAGCTTTTTCGGCAGCCCGAGCATTGAGCAGTTCTTC
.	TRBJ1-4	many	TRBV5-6	CASSLIGVSSALFF	TGTGCCAGCAGCTTAATAGGGGTCTCGTCTGCACTGTTTTTT
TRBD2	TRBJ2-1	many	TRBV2	CAIALSGGSYNEQFF	TGTGCCATCGCCCTTAGCGGGGGGTCCTACAATGAGCAGTTCTTC
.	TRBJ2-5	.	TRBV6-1	CASSISTGVGEETQYF	TGTGCCAGCAGTATCTCAACGGGAGTTGGGGAAGAGACCCAGTACTTC
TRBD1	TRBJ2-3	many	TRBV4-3	CASSQSMVDRGLDTQYF	TGCGCCAGCAGCCAATCTATGGTGGACAGGGGGCTCGATACGCAGTATTTT
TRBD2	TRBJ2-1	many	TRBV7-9	CASSASSGRSYNEQFF	TGTGCCAGCAGCGCCTCTAGCGGGAGGTCTTACAATGAGCAGTTCTTC
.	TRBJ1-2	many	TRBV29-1	CSVGESNYGYTF	TGCAGCGTTGGGGAATCTAACTATGGCTACACCTTC
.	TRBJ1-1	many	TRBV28	CASSPPTNNMNTEAFF	TGTGCCAGCAGTCCTCCGACCAACAACATGAACACTGAAGCTTTCTTT
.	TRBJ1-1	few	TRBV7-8	CASSSEGGKKNTEAFF	TGTGCCAGCAGCTCCGAGGGGGGAAAGAAGAACACTGAAGCTTTCTTT
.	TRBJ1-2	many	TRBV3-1	CASSLARDNGIYGYTF	TGTGCCAGCAGTCTTGCCCGGGACAACGGCATCTATGGCTACACCTTC
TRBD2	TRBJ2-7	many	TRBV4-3	CASSQGTSGRDEQYF	TGCGCCAGCAGCCAAGGGACTAGCGGGAGGGACGAGCAGTACTTC